The TCR beta chain described here comes from a study of control samples from healthy donors and cancer patients. TCRdb keeps only in-frame clones here, not all; method: immunoSEQ multiplex PCR. In the table there are under 65,000 clones, about 86% of which are singletons. Looked up from germline, CDR1 is MDHEN and CDR2 is SYDVKM. CDR3 length equals 14 residues. V dropped 6 bases and J dropped 2 bases, with 13 bases sitting between them. The sequence derives from a woman aged 45-59 years with lung cancer. The specimen sequenced was PBMCs. The chain couples TRBV28 to TRBJ1-2; no clear D. The CDR3 bases are TGTGCCAGCAGGTTGGGCACGGCGAACTATGGCTACACCTTC. This codes for CASRLGTANYGYTF.